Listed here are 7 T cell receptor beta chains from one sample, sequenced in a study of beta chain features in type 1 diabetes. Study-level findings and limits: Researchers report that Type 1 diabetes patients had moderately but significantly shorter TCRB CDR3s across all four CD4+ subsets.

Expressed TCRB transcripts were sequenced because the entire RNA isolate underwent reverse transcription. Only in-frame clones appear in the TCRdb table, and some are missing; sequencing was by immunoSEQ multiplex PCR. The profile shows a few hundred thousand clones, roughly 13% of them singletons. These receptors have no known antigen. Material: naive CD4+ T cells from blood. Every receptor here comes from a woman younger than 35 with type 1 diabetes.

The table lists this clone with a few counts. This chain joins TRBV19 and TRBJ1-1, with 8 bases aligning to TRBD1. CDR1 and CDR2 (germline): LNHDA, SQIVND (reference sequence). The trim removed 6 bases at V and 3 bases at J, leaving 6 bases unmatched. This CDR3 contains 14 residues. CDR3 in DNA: TGTGCCAGTAGACTAAACAGGGGGGACACTGAAGCTTTCTTT. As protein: CASRLNRGDTEAFF.

Here the CDR3 reads CASSSTASTDTQYF. CDR3 nucleotides: TGTGCCAGCAGCTCTACAGCTAGCACAGATACGCAGTATTTT. The chain combines TRBV7-9 with TRBJ2-3; D is ambiguous. The CDR3 totals 14 residues. The V gene's germline CDR1 is SEHNR and CDR2 FQNEAQ (reference sequence). V lost 4 bases and J lost 0, with 8 bases in between.

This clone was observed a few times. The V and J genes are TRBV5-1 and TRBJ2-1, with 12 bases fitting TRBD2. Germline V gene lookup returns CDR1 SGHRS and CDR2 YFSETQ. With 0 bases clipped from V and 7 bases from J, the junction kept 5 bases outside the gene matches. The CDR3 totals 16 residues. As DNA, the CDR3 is TGCGCCAGCAGCTTGGTGACTAGCGGGAGAGAGAATGAGCAGTTCTTC. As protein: CASSLVTSGRENEQFF.

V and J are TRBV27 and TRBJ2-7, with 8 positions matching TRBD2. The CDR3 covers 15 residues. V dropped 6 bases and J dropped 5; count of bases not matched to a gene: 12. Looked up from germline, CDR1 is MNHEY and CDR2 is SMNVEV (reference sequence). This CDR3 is CASSPLRGGGDEQYV. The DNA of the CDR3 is TGTGCCAGCAGCCCTCTCCGGGGGGGTGGGGACGAGCAGTACGTC.

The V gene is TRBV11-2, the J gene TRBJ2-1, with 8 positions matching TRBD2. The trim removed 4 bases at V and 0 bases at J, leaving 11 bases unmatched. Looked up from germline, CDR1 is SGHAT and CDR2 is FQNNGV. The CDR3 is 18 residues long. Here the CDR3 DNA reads TGTGCCAGCAGCTCCAATTCCTTCGCGGGAGGCTCCTACAATGAGCAGTTCTTC. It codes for CASSSNSFAGGSYNEQFF.

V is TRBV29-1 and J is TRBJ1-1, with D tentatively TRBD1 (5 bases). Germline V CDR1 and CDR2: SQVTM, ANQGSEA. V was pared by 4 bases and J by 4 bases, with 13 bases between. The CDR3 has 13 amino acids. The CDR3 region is CSVAGRMGTEAFF. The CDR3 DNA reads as TGCAGCGTTGCAGGGAGGATGGGCACTGAAGCTTTCTTT. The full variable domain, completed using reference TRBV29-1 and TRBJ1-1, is SAVISQKPSRDICQRGTSLTIQCQVDSQVTMMFWYRQQPGQSLTLIATANQGSEATYESGFVIDKFPISRPNLTFSTLTVSNMSPEDSSIYLCSVAGRMGTEAFFGQGTRLTVV.

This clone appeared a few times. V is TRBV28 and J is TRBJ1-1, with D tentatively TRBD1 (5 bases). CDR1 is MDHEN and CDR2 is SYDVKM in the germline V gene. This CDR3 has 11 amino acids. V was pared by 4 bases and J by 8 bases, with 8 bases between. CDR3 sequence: CASSSQGEAFF. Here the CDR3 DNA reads TGTGCCAGCAGTTCTCAGGGAGAAGCTTTCTTT.